This T cell receptor beta chain was sequenced in a study of blood T cell repertoires in COVID-19. Assay used: immunoSEQ multiplex PCR; TCRdb lists only in-frame clones, some missing. The sample lists about 380,000 clones; more than 75% were seen once. Germline loops: CDR1 SGHNT, CDR2 YYREEE (reference sequence). The CDR3 sequence is 16 residues long. V was pared by 1 base and J by 0 bases, with 11 bases between. The source material was peripheral blood. This chain uses TRBV5-4 with TRBJ1-3; D remains ambiguous. This clonotype was obtained from a human donor with acute or convalescent COVID-19. The donor label of this sample is uncertain. The CDR3: CASSLYGGGSGNTIYF. Written as DNA, the CDR3 is TGTGCCAGCAGCTTGTACGGCGGTGGCTCTGGAAACACCATATATTTT.